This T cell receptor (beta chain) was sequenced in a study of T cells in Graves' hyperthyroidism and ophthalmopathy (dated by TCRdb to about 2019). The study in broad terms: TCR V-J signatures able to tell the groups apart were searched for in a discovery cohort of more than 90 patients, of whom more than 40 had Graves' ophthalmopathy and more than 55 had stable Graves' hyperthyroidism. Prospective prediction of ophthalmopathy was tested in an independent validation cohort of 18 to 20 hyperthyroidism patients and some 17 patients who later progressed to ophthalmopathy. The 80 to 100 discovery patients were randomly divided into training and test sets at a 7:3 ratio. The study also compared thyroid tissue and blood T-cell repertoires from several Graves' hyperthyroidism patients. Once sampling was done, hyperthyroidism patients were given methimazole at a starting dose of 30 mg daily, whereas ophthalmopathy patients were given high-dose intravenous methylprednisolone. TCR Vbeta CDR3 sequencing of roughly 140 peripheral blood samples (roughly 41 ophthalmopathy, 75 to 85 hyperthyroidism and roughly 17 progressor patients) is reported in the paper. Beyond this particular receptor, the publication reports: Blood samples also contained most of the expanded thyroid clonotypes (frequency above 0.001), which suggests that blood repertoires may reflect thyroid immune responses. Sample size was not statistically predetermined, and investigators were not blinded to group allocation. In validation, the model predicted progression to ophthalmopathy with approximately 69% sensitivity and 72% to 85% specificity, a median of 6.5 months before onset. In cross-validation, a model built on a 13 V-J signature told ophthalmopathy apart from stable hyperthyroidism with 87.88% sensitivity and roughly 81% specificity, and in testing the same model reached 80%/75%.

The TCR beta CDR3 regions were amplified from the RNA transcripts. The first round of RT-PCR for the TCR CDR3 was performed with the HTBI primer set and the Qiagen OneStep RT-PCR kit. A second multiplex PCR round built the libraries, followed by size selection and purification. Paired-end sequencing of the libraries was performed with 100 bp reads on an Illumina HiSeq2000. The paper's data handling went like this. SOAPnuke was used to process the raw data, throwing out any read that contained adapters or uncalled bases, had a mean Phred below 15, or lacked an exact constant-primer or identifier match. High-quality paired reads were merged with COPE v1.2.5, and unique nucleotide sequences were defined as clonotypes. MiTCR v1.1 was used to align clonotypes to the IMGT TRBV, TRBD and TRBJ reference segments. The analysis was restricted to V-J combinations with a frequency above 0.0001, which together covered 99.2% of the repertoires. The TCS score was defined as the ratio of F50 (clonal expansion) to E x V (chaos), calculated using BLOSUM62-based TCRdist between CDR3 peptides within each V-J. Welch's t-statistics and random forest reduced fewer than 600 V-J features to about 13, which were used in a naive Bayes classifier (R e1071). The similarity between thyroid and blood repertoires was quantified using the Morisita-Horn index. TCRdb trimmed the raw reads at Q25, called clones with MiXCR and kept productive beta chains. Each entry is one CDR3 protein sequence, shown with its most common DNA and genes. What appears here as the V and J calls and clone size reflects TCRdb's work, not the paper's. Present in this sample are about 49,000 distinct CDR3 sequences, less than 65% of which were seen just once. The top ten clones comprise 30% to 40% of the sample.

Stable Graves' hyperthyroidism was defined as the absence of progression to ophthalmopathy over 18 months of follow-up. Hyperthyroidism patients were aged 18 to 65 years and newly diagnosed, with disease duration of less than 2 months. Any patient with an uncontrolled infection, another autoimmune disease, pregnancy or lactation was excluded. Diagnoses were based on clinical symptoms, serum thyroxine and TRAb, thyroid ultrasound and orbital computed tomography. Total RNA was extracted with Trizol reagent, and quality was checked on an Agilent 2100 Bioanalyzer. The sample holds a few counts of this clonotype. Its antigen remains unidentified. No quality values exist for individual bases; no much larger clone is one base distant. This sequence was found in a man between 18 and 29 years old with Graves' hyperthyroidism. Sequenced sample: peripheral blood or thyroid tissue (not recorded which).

The sequence in DNA is TGCGCCAGCAGCTCGGGACAGGGGGACTATGGCTACACCTTC. Translation gives CASSSGQGDYGYTF. Recombination joined TRBV5-1 with TRBJ1-2; 11 nucleotides in the junction match TRBD1. The CDR3 starts with the cysteine, ends with the phenylalanine, and has 14 residues. Only the CDR3 part of the read is kept: 42 bases, read in frame from the first base. CDR1 and CDR2 (SGHRS, YFSETQ) derive from the germline V gene. Here V drops 3 bases and J drops 3 bases, and the junction holds 1 base not matched to any gene.